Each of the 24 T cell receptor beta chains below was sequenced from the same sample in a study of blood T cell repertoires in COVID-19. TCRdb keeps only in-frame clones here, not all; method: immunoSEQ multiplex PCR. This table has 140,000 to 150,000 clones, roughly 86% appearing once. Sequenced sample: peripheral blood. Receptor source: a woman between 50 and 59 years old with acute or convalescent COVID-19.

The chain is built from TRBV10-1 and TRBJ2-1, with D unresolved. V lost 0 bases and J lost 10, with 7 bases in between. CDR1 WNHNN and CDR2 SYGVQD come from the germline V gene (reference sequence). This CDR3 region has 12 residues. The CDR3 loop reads CASSESLREQFF. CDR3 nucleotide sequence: TGCGCCAGCAGTGAGTCTCTAAGAGAGCAGTTCTTC.

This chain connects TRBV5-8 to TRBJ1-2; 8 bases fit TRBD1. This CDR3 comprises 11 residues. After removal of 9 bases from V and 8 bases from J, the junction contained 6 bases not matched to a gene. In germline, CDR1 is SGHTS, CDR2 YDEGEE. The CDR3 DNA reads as TGTGCCACTACAGGGGGTGGCGGCTACACCTTC. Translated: CATTGGGGYTF. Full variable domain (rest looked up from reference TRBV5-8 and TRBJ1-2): EAGVTQSPTHLIKTRGQQATLRCSPISGHTSVYWYQQALGLGLQFLLWYDEGEERNRGNFPPRFSGRQFPNYSSELNVNALELEDSALYLCATTGGGGYTFGSGTRLTVV.

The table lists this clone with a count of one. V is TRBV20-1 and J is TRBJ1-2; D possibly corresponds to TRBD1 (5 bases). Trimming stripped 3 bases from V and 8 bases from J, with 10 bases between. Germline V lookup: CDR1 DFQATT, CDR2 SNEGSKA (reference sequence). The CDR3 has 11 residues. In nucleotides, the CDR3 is TGCAGTGCTAGTAGGGGTGGAGGCTACACCTTC. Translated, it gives CSASRGGGYTF.

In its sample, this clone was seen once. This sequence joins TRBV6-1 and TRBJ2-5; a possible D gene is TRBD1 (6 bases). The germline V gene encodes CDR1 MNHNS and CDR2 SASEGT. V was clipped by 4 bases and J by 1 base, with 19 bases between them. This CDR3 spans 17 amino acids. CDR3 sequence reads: CASSGGRFGTAQETQYF. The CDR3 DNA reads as TGTGCCAGCAGTGGGGGGCGGTTCGGGACGGCCCAAGAGACCCAGTACTTC.

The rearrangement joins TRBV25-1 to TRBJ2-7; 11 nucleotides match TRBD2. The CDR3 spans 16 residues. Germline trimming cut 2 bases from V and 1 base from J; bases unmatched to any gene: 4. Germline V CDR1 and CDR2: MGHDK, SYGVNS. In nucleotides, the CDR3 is TGTGCCAGCAGTGAACTAGCGGGGGGCCGATCCTACGAGCAGTACTTC. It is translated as CASSELAGGRSYEQYF.

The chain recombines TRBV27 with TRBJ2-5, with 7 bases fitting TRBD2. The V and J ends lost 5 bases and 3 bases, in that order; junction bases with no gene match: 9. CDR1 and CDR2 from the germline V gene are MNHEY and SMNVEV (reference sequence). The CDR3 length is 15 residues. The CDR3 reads CASSPLRDYKETQYF. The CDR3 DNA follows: TGTGCCAGCAGTCCACTCCGGGACTACAAAGAGACCCAGTACTTC.

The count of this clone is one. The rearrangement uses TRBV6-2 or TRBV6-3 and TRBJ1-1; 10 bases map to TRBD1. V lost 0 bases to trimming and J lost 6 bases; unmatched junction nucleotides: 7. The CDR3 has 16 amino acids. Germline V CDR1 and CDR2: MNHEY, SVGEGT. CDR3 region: CASSYSGTGAAAEAFF. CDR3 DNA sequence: TGTGCCAGCAGTTACTCCGGGACAGGGGCGGCGGCTGAAGCTTTCTTT.

The CDR3 reads CASSLTSQETQYF. In DNA, the CDR3 is TGTGCCAGCAGCTTGACTAGTCAAGAGACCCAGTACTTC. This chain links TRBV9 with TRBJ2-5, with D maybe TRBD2 (6 bases). The CDR3 consists of 13 residues. V was pared by 4 bases and J by 2 bases, with 9 bases between. CDR1 and CDR2 from the germline V gene are SGDLS and YYNGEE.

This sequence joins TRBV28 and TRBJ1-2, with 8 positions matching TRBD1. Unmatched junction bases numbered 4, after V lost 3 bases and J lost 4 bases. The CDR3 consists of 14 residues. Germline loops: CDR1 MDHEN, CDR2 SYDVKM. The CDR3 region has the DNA TGTGCCAGCAGTTTGGGACAGGCCCGCTATGGCTACACCTTC. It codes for CASSLGQARYGYTF.

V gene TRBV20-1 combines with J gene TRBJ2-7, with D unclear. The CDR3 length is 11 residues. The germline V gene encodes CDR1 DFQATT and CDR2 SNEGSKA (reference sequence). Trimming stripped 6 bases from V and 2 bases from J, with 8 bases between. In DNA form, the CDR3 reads TGCAGTGCCGCAGAAGCCTACGAGCAGTACTTC. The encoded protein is CSAAEAYEQYF.

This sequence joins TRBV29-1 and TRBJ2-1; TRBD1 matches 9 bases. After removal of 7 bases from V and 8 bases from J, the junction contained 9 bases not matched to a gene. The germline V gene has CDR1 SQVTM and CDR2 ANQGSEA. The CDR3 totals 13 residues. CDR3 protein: CSATGQGHYEQFF. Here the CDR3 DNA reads TGCAGCGCGACGGGACAGGGCCACTATGAGCAGTTCTTC.

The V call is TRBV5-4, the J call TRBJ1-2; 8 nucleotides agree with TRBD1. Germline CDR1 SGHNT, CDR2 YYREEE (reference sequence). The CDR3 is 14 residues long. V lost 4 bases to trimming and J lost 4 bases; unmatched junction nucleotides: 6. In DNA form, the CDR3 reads TGTGCCAGCAGCGTGAGCAGGGGGCTCTATGGCTACACCTTC. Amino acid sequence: CASSVSRGLYGYTF.

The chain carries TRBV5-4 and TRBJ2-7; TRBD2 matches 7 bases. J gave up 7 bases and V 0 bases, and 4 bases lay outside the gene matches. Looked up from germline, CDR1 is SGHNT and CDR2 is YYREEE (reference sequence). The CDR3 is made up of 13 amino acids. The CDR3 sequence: CASSLERGGEQYF. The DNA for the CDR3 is TGTGCCAGCAGCTTGGAGCGGGGCGGGGAGCAGTACTTC.

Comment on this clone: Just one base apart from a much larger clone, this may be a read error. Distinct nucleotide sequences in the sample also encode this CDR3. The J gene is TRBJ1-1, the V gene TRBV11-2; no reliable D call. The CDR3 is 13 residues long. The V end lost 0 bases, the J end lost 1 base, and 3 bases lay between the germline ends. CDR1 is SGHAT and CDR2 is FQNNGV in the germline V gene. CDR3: CASSLERNTEAFF. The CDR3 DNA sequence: TGTGCCAGCAGCTTAGAGAGGAACACTGAAGCTTTCTTT.

In DNA form, the CDR3 reads TGTGCCAGTAGTATGCTTAAAGGGGCTGAAGCTTTCTTT. As protein: CASSMLKGAEAFF. The chain combines TRBV19 with TRBJ1-1; D might be TRBD1 (5 bases). Trimming cost V 3 bases and J 6 bases, with 11 bases left between them. CDR3 length equals 13 residues. Germline-derived CDR1 and CDR2 are LNHDA and SQIVND (reference sequence).

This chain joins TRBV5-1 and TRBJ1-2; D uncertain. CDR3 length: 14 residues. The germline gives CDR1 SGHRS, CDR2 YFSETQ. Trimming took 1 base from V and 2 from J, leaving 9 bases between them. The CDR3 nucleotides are TGCGCCAGCAGCTTGTCCCCCCGGAACTATGGCTACACCTTC. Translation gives CASSLSPRNYGYTF.

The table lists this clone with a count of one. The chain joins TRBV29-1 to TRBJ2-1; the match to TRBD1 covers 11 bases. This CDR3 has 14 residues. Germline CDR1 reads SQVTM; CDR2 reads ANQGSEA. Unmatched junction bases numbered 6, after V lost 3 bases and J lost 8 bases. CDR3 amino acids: CSVDGQGAWDEQFF. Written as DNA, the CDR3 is TGCAGCGTTGACGGACAGGGGGCTTGGGATGAGCAGTTCTTC.

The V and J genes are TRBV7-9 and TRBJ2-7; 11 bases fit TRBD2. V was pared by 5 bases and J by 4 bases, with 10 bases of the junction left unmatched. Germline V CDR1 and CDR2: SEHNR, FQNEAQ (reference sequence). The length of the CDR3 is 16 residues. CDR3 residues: CASSPRSGTSGYEQYF. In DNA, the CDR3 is TGTGCCAGCAGCCCCCGTTCCGGGACTAGCGGTTACGAGCAGTACTTC.

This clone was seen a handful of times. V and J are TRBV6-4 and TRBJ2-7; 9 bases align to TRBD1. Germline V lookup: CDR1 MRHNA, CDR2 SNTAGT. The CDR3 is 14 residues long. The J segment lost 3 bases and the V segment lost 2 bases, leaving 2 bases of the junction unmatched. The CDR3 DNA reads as TGTGCCAGCAGTGACGAGGGACAGGGCTACGAGCAGTACTTC. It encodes CASSDEGQGYEQYF.

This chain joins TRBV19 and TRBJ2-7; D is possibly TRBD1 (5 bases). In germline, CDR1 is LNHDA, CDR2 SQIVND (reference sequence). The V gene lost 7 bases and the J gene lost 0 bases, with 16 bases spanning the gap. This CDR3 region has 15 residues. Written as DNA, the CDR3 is TGTGCCAGTACCGACTCTCAGGGCCTCTCCTACGAGCAGTACTTC. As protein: CASTDSQGLSYEQYF.

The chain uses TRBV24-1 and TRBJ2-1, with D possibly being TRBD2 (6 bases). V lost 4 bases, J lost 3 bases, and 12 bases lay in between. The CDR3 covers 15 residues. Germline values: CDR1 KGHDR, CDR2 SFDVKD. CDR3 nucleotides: TGTGCCACCAGTGACTGGGACTCGAACTACAATGAGCAGTTCTTC. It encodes CATSDWDSNYNEQFF.

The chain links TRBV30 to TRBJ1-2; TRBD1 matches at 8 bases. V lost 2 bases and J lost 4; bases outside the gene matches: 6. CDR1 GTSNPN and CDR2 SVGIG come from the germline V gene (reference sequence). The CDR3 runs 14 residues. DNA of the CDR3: TGTGCCTGGAGTATCGGACAGGGCGTCTATGGCTACACCTTC. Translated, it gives CAWSIGQGVYGYTF. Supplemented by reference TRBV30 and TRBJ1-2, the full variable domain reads SQTIHQWPATLVQPVGSPLSLECTVEGTSNPNLYWYRQAAGRGLQLLFYSVGIGQISSEVPQNLSASRPQDRQFILSSKKLLLSDSGFYLCAWSIGQGVYGYTFGSGTRLTVV.

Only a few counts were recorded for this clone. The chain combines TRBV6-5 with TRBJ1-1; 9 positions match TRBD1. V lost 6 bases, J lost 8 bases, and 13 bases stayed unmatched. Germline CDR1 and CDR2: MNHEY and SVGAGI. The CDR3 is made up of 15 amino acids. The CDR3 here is CASRARGTGNEEAFF. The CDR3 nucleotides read TGTGCCAGCAGGGCCCGCGGGACAGGGAATGAGGAAGCTTTCTTT.

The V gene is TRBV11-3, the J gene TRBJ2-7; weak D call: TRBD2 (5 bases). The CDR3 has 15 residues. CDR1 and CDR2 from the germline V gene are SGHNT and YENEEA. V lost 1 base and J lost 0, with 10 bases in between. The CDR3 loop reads CASSLGGDTSYEQYF. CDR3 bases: TGTGCCAGCAGCTTAGGGGGAGACACCTCCTACGAGCAGTACTTC.